This T cell receptor (beta chain) was captured by sequencing in a study of T cell changes during pregnancy in multiple sclerosis. This clone was seen more than once but under ten times. Clones were sequenced by immunoSEQ multiplex PCR, and TCRdb holds only the in-frame ones, with some missing. The sample yields over 65,000 clones, approximately 89% seen once. Trimming left V 0 bases short and J 0 bases short, with 9 bases between. The CDR3 extends over 15 amino acids. Germline V gene lookup returns CDR1 SGDLS and CDR2 YYNGEE. The genes are TRBV9 and TRBJ1-1; possible D gene TRBD1, 5 bases. The source was peripheral blood, collected in the first trimester of pregnancy. The sequence was obtained from a female donor in good health, enrolled as a control in a pregnancy study. The CDR3 bases are TGTGCCAGCAGCGTAGCGGCAGGGTTGAACACTGAAGCTTTCTTT. Protein product: CASSVAAGLNTEAFF.